This T cell receptor (beta chain) was observed in a study of blood T cells in healthy people across ages. Study at large: Capture via template switching afforded approximately one barcoded beta molecule per two T cells. Study results and caveats: There were more naive CD4+ cells and higher diversity in long-lived donors than in aged donors.

A word on this clonotype: Its antigen is still unknown.

In each sample, at least 6.5 million PBMCs were isolated. A second PCR of 7 to 11 cycles used a sample-barcoded 5' primer and a J-beta primer mix. Every sample returned 2.5 million or more CDR3-containing paired-end reads. TCRdb analysed the 5' RACE reads with MiXCR anew, one entry per CDR3 protein. The table records over 1,300,000 distinct CDR3 sequences, approximately 59% of them present only once. This CDR3 contains 18 residues. The J segment lost 13 bases and the V segment lost 5 bases, leaving 20 bases of the junction unmatched. The rearrangement uses TRBV12-3 or TRBV12-4 and TRBJ2-3; 14 nucleotides agree with TRBD2. The receptor was isolated from a man aged 18 to 35 in good health. Sequencing was done on a sample of blood. The CDR3 spells CASSPPGLAGGLQGGKYF. CDR3 DNA sequence: TGTGCCAGCAGTCCCCCCGGACTAGCGGGGGGCTTACAAGGGGGGAAGTATTTT.